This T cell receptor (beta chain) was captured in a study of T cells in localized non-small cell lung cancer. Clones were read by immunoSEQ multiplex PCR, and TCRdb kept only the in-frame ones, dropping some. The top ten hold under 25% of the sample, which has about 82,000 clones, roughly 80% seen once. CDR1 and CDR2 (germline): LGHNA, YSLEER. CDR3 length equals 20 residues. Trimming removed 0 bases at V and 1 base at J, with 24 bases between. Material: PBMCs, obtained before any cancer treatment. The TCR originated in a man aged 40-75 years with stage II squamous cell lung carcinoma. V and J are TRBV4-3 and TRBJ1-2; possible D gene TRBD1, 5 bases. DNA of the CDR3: TGCGCCAGCAGCCAAGATGGGGAACTGGGACTCCTCCCTGTTAACTATGGCTACACCTTC. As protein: CASSQDGELGLLPVNYGYTF.